This T cell receptor beta chain came from a study of identifying expanded T cells in peripheral blood. Healthy donors had no documented immune events, such as infections, while sampled. Germline V gives CDR1 MNHEY, CDR2 SVGAGI. This CDR3 has 11 residues. The V and J ends lost 7 bases and 8 bases respectively, with 11 bases between them. The method was immunoSEQ multiplex PCR; TCRdb's version includes in-frame clones alone and lacks a portion of them. The sample shows approximately 92,000 clones, 70% to 90% of them seen only once. Overall study results and limits: Approximately two-week clone count variance significantly increased as total template count grew. Technical replicates showed about 1.2 changed clones; two weeks 15 to 20; four weeks 19.

On this clone: Its antigen is undetermined.

V gene TRBV6-5 combines with J gene TRBJ1-1; D may be TRBD1 (5 bases). This receptor was identified in a person between 18 and 75 years old in good health. The sample consisted of blood. CDR3 coding DNA: TGTGCCAGCACCTGGGGGGGAGAAGCTTTCTTT. Translated, it gives CASTWGGEAFF.